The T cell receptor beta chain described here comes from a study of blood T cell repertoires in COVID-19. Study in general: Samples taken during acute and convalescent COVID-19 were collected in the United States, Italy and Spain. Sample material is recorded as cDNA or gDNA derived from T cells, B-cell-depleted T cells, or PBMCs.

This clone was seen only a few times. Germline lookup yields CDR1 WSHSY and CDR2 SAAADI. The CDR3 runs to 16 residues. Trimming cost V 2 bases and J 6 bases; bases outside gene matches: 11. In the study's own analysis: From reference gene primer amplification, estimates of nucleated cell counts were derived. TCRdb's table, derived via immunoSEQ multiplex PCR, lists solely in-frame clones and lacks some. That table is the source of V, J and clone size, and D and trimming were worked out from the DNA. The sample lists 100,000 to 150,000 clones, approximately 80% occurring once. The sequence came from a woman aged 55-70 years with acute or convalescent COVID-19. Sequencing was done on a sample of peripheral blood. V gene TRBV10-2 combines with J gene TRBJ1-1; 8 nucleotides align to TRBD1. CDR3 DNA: TGCGCCAGCAGTGAGAGGACAGGGTCCTTGGAGGCTGAAGCTTTCTTT. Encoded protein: CASSERTGSLEAEAFF.